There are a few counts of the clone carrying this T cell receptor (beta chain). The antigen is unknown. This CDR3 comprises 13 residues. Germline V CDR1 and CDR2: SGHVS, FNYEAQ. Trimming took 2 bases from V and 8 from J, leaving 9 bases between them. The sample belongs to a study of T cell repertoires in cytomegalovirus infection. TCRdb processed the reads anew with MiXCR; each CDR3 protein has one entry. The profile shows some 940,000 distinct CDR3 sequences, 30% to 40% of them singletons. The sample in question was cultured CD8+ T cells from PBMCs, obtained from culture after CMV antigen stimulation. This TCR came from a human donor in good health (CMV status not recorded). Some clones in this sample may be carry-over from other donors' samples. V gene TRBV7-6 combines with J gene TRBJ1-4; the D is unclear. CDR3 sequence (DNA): TGTGCCAGCAGCTTATCACAGAGCGAAAAACTGTTTTTT. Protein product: CASSLSQSEKLFF. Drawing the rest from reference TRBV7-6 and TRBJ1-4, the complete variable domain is GAGVSQSPRYKVTKRGQDVALRCDPISGHVSLYWYRQALGQGPEFLTYFNYEAQQDKSGLPNDRFSAERPEGSISTLTIQRTEQRDSAMYRCASSLSQSEKLFFGSGTQLSVL.